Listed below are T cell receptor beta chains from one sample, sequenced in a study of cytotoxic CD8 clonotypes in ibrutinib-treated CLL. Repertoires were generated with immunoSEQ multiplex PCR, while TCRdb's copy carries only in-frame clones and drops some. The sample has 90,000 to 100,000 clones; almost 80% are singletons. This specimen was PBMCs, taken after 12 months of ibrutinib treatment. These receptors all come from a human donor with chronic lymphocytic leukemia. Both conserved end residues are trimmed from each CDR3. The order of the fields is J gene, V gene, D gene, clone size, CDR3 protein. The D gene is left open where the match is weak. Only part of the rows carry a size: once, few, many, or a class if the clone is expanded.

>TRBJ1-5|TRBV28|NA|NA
ASTPVGTPSNQPQH
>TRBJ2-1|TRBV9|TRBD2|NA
ASSPQASGVGDEQF
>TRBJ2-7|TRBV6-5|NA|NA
ASSYSWALENEQY
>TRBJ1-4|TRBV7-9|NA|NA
ASSEVGVGTRGEKLF
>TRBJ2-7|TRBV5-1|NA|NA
ASSLISSYEQY
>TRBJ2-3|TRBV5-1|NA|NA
ASKEFTSTDTQY
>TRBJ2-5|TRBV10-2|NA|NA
ASSDRGATGETQY
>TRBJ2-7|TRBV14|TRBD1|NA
ASSKGQGFSYEQY
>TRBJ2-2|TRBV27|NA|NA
ASMRGPNTGELF
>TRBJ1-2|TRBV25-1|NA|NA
ASSRRFTGTLDGYT
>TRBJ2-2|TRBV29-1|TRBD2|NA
SVSSGGKVGELF
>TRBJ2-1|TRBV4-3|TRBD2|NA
ASSQGPGEGEQF
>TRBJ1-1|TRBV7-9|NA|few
ASSLGQFNTEAF
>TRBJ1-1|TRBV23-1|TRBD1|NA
ASSQLKPRTGDFRAF
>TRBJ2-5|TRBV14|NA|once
ASSQDTVRETQY
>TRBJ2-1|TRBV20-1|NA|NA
SASQNNEQF
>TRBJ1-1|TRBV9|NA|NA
ASSVGGAGVGTEAF
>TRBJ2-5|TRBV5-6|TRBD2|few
ASSVLAGERETQY
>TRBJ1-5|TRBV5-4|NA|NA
ASSFGPGQPQH
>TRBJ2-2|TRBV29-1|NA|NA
SVETRAANTGELF
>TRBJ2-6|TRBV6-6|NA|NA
AADFGGSGANVLT
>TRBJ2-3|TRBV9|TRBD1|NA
ASSHPPGQGSTDTQY
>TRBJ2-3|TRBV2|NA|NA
ASSPWGGGSTDTQY
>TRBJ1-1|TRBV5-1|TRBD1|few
ASSLQGARDTEAF
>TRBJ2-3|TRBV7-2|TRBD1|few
ASSTRTGRYTQY
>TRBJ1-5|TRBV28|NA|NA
ASSLDAILNQPQH
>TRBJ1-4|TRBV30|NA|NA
AWRQGGVREKLF
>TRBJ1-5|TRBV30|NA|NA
AWSVPGNNQPQH
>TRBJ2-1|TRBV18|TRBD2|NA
ASSPLAGADNEQF
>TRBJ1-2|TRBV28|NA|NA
ASSAPRPYGYT
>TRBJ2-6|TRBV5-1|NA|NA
ASSLGAPPNVLT
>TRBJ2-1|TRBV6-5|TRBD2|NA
ASSYGWGGEQF
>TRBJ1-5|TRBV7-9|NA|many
AVEGGRGQPQH
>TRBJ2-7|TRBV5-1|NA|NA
ASSLGGRGPYEQY
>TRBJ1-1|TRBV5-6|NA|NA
ASSLTGSHGEAF
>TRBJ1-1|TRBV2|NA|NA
ASLRGYTEAF
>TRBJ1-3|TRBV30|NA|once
AWSVEGGKGNTIY
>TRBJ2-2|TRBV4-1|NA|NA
ASSQDLRETGELF
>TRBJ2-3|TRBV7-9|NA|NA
ASSPPSTTDTQY
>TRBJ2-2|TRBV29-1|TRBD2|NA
SVPSGGATGELF
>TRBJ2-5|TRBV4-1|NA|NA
ASSQDHSGYQETQY
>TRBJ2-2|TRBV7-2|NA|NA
ASSLRAGLGELF
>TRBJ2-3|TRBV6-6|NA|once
ASSPVAGFADTQY
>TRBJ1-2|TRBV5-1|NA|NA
ASSLGGTDAGYT
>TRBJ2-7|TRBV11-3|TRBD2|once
ASSLDGTSGVYEQY
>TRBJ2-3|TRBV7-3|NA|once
ASSLGQVNTDTQY
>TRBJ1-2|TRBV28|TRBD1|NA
ASRGTGGSYGYT
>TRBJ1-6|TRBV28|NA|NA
ASSSPQDNSPLH
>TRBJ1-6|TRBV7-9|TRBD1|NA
ASSLDSQGDYPLH
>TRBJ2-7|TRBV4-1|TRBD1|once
ASSHGQGAYEQY
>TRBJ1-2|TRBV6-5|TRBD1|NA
ASSYRQGNYGYT
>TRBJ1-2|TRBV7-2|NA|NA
ASSLAEGYGYT
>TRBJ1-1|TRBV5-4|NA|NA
ASSPGSYTEAF
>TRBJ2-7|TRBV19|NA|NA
ASSMGSHYEQY
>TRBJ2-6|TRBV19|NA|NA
ASTPRGPLNSGANVLT
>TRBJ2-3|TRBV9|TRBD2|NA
ASSVATSGGRWDTDTQY
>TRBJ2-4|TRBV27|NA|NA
ASRPRSPTAKKNIQY
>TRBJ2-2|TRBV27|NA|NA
ASSFSGAGGPGELF